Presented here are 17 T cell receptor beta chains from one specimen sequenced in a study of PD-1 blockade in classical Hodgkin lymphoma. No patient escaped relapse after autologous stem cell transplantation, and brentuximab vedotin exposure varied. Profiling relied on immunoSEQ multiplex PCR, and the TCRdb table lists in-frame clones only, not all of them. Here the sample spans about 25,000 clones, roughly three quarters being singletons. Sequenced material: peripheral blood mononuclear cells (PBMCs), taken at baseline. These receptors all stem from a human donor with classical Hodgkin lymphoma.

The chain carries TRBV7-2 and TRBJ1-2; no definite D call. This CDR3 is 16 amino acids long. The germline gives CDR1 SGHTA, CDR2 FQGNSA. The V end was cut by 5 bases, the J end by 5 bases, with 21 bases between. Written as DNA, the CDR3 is TGTGCCAGCAGCCCCCCCCTACGATCCACCGTTTATGGCTACACCTTC. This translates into CASSPPLRSTVYGYTF.

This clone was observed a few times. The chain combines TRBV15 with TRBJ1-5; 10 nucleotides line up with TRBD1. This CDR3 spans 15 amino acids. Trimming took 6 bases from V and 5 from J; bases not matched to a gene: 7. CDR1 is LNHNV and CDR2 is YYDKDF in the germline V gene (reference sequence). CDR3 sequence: CATRMEGQGYQPQHF. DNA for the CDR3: TGTGCCACCAGGATGGAGGGACAGGGGTATCAGCCCCAGCATTTT.

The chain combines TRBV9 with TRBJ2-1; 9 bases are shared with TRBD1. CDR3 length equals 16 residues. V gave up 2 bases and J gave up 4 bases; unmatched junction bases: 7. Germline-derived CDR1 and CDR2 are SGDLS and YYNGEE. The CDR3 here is CASSVTGTGYYNEQFF. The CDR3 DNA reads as TGTGCCAGCAGCGTCACCGGGACAGGGTATTACAATGAGCAGTTCTTC.

The CDR3 coding sequence is TGTGCCAGCAGTTTACCCCAGGGGGCATACGAGCAGTACTTC. It yields the protein CASSLPQGAYEQYF. The chain combines TRBV28 with TRBJ2-7, with 8 bases matching TRBD1. V gave up 2 bases and J gave up 4 bases; unmatched junction bases: 4. This CDR3 comprises 14 residues. The V gene's germline CDR1 is MDHEN and CDR2 SYDVKM.

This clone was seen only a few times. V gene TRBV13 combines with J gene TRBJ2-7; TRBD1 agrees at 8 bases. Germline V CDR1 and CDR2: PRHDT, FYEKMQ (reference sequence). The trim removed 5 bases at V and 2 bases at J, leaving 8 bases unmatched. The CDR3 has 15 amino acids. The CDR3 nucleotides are TGTGCCAGCAGCCCACGTCCGGACAGGGCCTACGAGCAGTACTTC. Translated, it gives CASSPRPDRAYEQYF.

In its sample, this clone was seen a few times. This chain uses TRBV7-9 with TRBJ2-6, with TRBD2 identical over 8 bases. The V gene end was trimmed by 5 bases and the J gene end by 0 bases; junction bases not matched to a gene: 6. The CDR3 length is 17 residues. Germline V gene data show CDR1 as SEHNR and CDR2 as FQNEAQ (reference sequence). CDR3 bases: TGTGCCAGCAGCGGCCTCGGGAGGGGCTCTGGGGCCAACGTCCTGACTTTC. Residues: CASSGLGRGSGANVLTF.

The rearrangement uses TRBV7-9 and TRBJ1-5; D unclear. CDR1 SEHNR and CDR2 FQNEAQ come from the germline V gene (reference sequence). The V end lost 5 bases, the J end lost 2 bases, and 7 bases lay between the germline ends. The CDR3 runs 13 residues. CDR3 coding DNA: TGTGCCAGCAGCCCCAGCGGCAATCAGCCCCAGCATTTT. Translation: CASSPSGNQPQHF.

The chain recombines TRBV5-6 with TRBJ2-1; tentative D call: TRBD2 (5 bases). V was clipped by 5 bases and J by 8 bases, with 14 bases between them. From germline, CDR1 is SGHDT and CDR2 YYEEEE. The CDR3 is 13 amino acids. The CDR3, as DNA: TGTGCCAGCAGAATGACGGGGAGCCATGAGCAGTTCTTC. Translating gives CASRMTGSHEQFF.

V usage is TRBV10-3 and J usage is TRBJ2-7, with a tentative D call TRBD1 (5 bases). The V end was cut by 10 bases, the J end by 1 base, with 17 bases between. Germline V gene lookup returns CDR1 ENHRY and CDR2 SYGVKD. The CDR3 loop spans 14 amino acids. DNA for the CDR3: TGTGCCACCACCACCTTGACAGCTTCCTACGAGCAGTACTTC. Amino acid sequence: CATTTLTASYEQYF.

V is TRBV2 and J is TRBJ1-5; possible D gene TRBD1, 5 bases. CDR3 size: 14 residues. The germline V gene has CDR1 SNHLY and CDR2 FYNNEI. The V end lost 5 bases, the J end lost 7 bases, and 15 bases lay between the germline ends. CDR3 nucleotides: TGTGCCAGCAGTACTCTCCAGGGAAGCCAGCCCCAGCATTTT. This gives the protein CASSTLQGSQPQHF.

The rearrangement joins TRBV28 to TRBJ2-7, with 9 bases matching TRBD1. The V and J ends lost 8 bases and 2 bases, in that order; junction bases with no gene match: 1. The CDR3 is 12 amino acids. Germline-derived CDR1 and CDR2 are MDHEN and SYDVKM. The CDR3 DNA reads TGTGCCAGCCGGGACAGGGCCTACGAGCAGTACTTC. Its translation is CASRDRAYEQYF. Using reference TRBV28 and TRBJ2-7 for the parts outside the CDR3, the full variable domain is DVKVTQSSRYLVKRTGEKVFLECVQDMDHENMFWYRQDPGLGLRLIYFSYDVKMKEKGDIPEGYSVSREKKERFSLILESASTNQTSMYLCASRDRAYEQYFGPGTRLTVT.

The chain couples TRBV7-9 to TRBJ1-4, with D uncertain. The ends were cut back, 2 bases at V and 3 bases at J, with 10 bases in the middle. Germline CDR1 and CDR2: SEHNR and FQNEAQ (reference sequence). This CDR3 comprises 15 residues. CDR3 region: CASSLFQGANEKLFF. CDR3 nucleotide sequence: TGTGCCAGCAGCTTATTTCAAGGCGCTAATGAAAAACTGTTTTTT.

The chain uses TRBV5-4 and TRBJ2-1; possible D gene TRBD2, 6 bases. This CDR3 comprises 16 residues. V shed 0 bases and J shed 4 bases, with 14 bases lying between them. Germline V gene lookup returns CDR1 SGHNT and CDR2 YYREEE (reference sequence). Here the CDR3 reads CASSLGRGPFYNEQFF. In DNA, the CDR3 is TGTGCCAGCAGCTTGGGGCGGGGCCCCTTTTACAATGAGCAGTTCTTC.

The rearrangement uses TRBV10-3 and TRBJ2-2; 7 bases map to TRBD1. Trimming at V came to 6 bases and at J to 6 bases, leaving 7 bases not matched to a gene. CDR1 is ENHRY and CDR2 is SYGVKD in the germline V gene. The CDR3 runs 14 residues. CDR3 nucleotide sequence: TGTGCCATCAGCGACCCACAGGGGTCCGGGGAGCTGTTTTTT. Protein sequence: CAISDPQGSGELFF.

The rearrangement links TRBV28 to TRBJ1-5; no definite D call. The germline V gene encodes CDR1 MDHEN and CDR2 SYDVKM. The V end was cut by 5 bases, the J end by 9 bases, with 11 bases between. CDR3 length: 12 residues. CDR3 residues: CASSPFKRPQHF. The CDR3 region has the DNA TGTGCCAGCAGTCCCTTCAAACGGCCCCAGCATTTT.

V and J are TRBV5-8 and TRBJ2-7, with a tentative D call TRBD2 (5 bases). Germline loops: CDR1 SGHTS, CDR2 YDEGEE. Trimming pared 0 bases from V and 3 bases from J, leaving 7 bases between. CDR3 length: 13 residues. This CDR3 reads CASSLGAGYEQYF. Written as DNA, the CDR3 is TGTGCCAGCAGCTTGGGGGCGGGCTACGAGCAGTACTTC.

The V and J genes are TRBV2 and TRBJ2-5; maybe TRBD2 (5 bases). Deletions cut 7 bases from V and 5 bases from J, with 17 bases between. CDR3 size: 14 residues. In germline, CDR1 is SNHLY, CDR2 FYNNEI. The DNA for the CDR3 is TGTGCCAGCAAGTCGGCGGGCCCGGGGGAGACCCAGTACTTC. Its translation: CASKSAGPGETQYF.